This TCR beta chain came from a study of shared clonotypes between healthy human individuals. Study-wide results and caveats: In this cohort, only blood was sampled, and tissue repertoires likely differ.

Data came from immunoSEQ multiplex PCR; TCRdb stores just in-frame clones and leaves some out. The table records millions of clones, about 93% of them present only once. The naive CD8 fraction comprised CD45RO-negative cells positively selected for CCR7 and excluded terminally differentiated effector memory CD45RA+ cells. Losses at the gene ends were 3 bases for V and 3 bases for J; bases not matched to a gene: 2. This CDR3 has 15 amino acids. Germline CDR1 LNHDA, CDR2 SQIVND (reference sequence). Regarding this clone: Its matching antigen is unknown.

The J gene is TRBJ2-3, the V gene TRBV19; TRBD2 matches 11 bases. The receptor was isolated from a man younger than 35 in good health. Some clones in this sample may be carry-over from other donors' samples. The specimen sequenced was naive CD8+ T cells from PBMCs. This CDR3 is CASSIWTSGTDTQYF. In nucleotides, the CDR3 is TGTGCCAGTAGTATCTGGACTAGCGGGACAGATACGCAGTATTTT.